This TCR beta chain was retrieved from a study of blood T cell repertoires in COVID-19. Study information: Acute-phase and convalescent COVID-19 samples originated in the United States, Italy and Spain. T cells, B-cell-depleted T cells, or PBMCs provided the cDNA or gDNA that served as material.

Those enrolled in Seattle joined during active infection and were followed longitudinally afterward. Sequencing used immunoSEQ multiplex PCR; TCRdb keeps in-frame clones, though not all of them. The sample holds 150,000 to 200,000 clones, around 83% seen once. J gave up 1 base and V 5 bases, and 8 bases lay outside the gene matches. Germline V lookup: CDR1 KGHSH, CDR2 LQKENI. CDR3 length: 16 amino acids. Sequencing used peripheral blood. This TCR came from a woman in her sixties or seventies with COVID-19, enrolled during active disease. The J gene is TRBJ1-1, the V gene TRBV18; 9 bases match TRBD1. CDR3 sequence: CASSVWTGVRNTEAFF. The CDR3 DNA reads as TGTGCCAGCTCAGTTTGGACAGGGGTTCGGAACACTGAAGCTTTCTTT.